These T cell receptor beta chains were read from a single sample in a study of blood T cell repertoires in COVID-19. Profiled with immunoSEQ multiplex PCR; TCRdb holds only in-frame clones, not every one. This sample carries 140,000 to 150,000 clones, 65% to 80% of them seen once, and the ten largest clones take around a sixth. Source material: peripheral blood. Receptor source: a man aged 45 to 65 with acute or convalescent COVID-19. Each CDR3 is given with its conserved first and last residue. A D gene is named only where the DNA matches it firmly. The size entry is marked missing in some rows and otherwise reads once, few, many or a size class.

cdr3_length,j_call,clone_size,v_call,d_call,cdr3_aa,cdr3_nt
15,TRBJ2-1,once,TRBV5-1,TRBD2,CASSSGGSLYNEQFF,TGCGCCAGCAGTAGCGGGGGGTCCCTTTACAATGAGCAGTTCTTC
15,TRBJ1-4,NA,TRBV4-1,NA,CASSSQGSTNEKLFF,TGCGCCAGCAGCTCACAGGGATCCACTAATGAAAAACTGTTTTTT
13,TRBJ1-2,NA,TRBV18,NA,CASSPDSNYGYTF,TGTGCCAGCTCACCGGACTCTAACTATGGCTACACCTTC
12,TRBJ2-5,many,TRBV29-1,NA,CSVATAVETQYF,TGCAGCGTGGCTACAGCGGTGGAGACCCAGTACTTC
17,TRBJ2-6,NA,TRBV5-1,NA,CASSLAPLSVGANVLTF,TGCGCCAGCAGCTTGGCTCCCCTATCTGTGGGGGCCAACGTCCTGACTTTC
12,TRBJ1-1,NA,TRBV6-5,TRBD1,CASRQGVTEAFF,TGTGCCAGCAGGCAGGGGGTGACTGAAGCTTTCTTT
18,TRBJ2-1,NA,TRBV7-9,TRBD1,CASSAGTGARSSYNEQFF,TGTGCCAGCAGCGCCGGGACAGGGGCCCGAAGCTCCTACAATGAGCAGTTCTTC
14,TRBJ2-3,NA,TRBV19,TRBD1,CASRPDRSSDTQYF,TGTGCCAGTAGACCGGACAGGAGTTCAGATACGCAGTATTTT
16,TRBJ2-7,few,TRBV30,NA,CAWSVGLGLTAYEQYF,TGTGCCTGGAGTGTAGGATTGGGCCTCACGGCCTACGAGCAGTACTTC
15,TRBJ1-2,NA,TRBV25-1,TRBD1,CASSAPEQGARGYTF,TGTGCCAGCAGTGCCCCAGAACAGGGGGCCAGGGGCTACACCTTC
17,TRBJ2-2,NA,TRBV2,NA,CASSEDGWQENTGELFF,TGTGCCAGCAGTGAAGATGGTTGGCAGGAAAACACCGGGGAGCTGTTTTTT
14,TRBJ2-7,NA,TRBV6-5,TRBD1,CASGQDRIGYEQYF,TGTGCCAGCGGTCAGGACAGGATCGGCTACGAGCAGTACTTC
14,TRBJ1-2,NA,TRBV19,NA,CASSIEGQGGGYTF,TGTGCCAGTAGTATAGAAGGGCAGGGTGGCGGCTACACCTTC
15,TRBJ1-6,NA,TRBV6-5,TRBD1,CASAQFTGANSPLHF,TGTGCCAGCGCACAATTCACAGGGGCGAATTCACCCCTCCACTTT
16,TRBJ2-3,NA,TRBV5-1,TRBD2,CASSFLAGGTSDTQYF,TGCGCCAGCAGCTTCCTAGCGGGGGGAACTTCAGATACGCAGTATTTT
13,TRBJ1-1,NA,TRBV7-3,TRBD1,CASSTQGGTEAFF,TGTGCCAGCAGCACCCAGGGGGGCACTGAAGCTTTCTTT
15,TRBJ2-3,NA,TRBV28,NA,CASRGGEGGADTQYF,TGTGCCAGCCGCGGCGGGGAGGGGGGGGCAGATACGCAGTATTTT
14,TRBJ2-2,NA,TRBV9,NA,CASSAITNTGELFF,TGTGCCAGCAGCGCCATCACGAACACCGGGGAGCTGTTTTTT
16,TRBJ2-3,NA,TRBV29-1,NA,CSVTGTVAGSTDTQYF,TGCAGCGTTACCGGGACAGTAGCGGGGAGCACAGATACGCAGTATTTT
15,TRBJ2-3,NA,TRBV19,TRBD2,CASSLGTRGTDTQYF,TGTGCCAGTAGTCTCGGGACTAGAGGCACAGATACGCAGTATTTT
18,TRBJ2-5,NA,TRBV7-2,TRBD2,CASSLEAGGQSLQETQYF,TGTGCCAGCAGCTTAGAGGCGGGGGGGCAGAGTTTACAAGAGACCCAGTACTTC
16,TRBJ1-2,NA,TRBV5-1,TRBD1,CASSLGQGTSNYGYTF,TGCGCCAGCAGCTTAGGACAGGGTACTTCTAACTATGGCTACACCTTC
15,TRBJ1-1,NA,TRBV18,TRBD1,CASSPSGQGNTEAFF,TGTGCCAGCTCACCATCAGGACAGGGTAACACTGAAGCTTTCTTT
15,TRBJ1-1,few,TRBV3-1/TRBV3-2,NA,CASSQPGDIGTEAFF,TGTGCCAGCAGCCAGCCGGGAGATATCGGCACTGAAGCTTTCTTT
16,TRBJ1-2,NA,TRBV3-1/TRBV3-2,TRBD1,CASTSTGGRANYGYTF,TGTGCCAGCACCTCAACAGGGGGCAGGGCTAACTATGGCTACACCTTC
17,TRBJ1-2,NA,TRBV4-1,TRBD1,CASSQVPGQGVVYGYTF,TGCGCCAGCAGCCAAGTCCCCGGACAGGGAGTCGTCTATGGCTACACCTTC